The rows below give T cell receptor beta chains drawn from one sample of a study of early T cells in non-severe SARS-CoV-2 infection. TCRdb re-analysed the 5' RACE reads in MiXCR, keeping a single row per CDR3 protein. The sample yields about 26,000 distinct CDR3 sequences, 5.1% seen once. Sequencing was performed on whole blood. These receptors were collected from an adult who was a healthcare worker with PCR-confirmed SARS-CoV-2 infection or an uninfected control (not recorded which). The CDR3 runs from the conserved cysteine through the conserved F or W. Each record gives: clone size, V gene, J gene, D gene, CDR3 DNA, CDR3 protein. A D gene is named only where the DNA matches it firmly. Clone size appears in some rows only: once, few, many, or a class for an expanded clone.

>many|TRBV7-9|TRBJ2-2|NA
TGTGCCAGCAGCTTAGGACAGACGGGGGAGCTGTTTTTT
CASSLGQTGELFF
>many|TRBV6-6|TRBJ2-1|NA
TGTGCCAGCAGTAGAATAAGGAATGAGCAGTTCTTC
CASSRIRNEQFF
>many|TRBV5-6|TRBJ1-4|TRBD1
TGTGCCAGCAGCCAACCCGGGACAGCTAATGAAAAACTGTTTTTT
CASSQPGTANEKLFF
>many|TRBV12-3/TRBV12-4|TRBJ1-6|TRBD1
TGTGCCAGTAGGACAGGTTATAATTCACCCCTCCACTTT
CASRTGYNSPLHF
>few|TRBV4-2|TRBJ1-6|NA
TGTGCCAGCAGCCGACATGACACCTCCGATAATTCACCCCTCCACTTT
CASSRHDTSDNSPLHF
>many|TRBV7-2|TRBJ1-2|NA
TGTGCCAGCAGGCCCAGTCCTGGCGCTGGCTACACCTTC
CASRPSPGAGYTF
>few|TRBV11-2|TRBJ2-7|TRBD1
TGTGCCAGCAGCTTAGTGAGGGGGCCGTACGAGCAGTACTTC
CASSLVRGPYEQYF
>few|TRBV7-8|TRBJ2-2|NA
TGTGCCAGCAGCCTAGGGAACACCGGGGAGCTGTTTTTT
CASSLGNTGELFF
>NA|TRBV7-8|TRBJ1-1|TRBD1
TGTGCCAGCAGCGAAAGGGACAGGCTGATGAACACTGAAGCTTTCTTT
CASSERDRLMNTEAFF
>many|TRBV11-2|TRBJ1-2|NA
TGTGCCAGCAGCCAACAGACAGGATCGAACTATGGCTACACCTTC
CASSQQTGSNYGYTF
>NA|TRBV11-2|TRBJ1-1|NA
TGTGCCAGCAGCGAGGACGTCTCTGAAGCTTTCTTT
CASSEDVSEAFF
>NA|TRBV12-3/TRBV12-4|TRBJ1-4|NA
TGTGCCAGCAGTCTCAACCCGGGGAATGAAAAACTGTTTTTT
CASSLNPGNEKLFF
>many|TRBV6-1|TRBJ2-1|NA
TGTGCCAGCAGTGAAACGAATTCCTACAATGAGCAGTTCTTC
CASSETNSYNEQFF
>NA|TRBV11-3|TRBJ2-7|NA
TGTGCCAGCAGCTTAGGAGCGACAGATAACTACGAGCAGTACTTC
CASSLGATDNYEQYF
>many|TRBV12-3/TRBV12-4|TRBJ1-3|TRBD1
TGTGCCAGCAGTTTCCCCCATGTACAGGGGGTAGGAAACACCATATATTTT
CASSFPHVQGVGNTIYF
>medium-sized|TRBV6-2/TRBV6-3|TRBJ2-2|TRBD2
TGTGCCAGCAGTCACGGGTCTAGCGGGGGGCTAGAGACCGGGGAGCTGTTTTTT
CASSHGSSGGLETGELFF
>many|TRBV5-1|TRBJ1-4|TRBD1
TGCGCCAGCAGCGAAGGACAGGGTGGAGAAAAACTGTTTTTT
CASSEGQGGEKLFF
>few|TRBV30|TRBJ2-3|NA
TGTGCCTGGTCTCCGGGACTCTCCACAGATACGCAGTATTTT
CAWSPGLSTDTQYF
>many|TRBV25-1|TRBJ2-1|NA
TGTGCCAGCAGTGAGGAGGACAATGAGCAGTTCTTC
CASSEEDNEQFF
>NA|TRBV18|TRBJ2-7|NA
TGTGCCAGCTCACCTGGTTTGGGGGGAATGGACGAGCAGTACTTC
CASSPGLGGMDEQYF
>few|TRBV3-1|TRBJ1-6|NA
TGTGCCAGCAGCCAAGGGGGGGTAGTATCACCCCTCCACTTT
CASSQGGVVSPLHF
>many|TRBV6-5|TRBJ1-6|TRBD1
TGTGCCAGCAGACAGGGGGATTCACCCCTCCACTTT
CASRQGDSPLHF
>NA|TRBV27|TRBJ2-7|NA
TGTGCCAGCAGTTTACCCTATGACAAGGCGAACTACGAGCAGTACTTC
CASSLPYDKANYEQYF
>NA|TRBV7-3|TRBJ2-1|TRBD2
TGTGCCAGCAGCTCCGGACTAGCGGGGGGGCGGCAGTTCTTC
CASSSGLAGGRQFF
>NA|TRBV20-1|TRBJ2-1|TRBD2
TGCAGTGCTAGTCCTGGCCGGGGGGGAAAGAATTTCGAGCAGTTCTTC
CSASPGRGGKNFEQFF
>NA|TRBV5-4|TRBJ2-3|TRBD2
TGTGCCAGCAGCTCTAGCGGGGGGGCCGGCACAGATACGCAGTATTTT
CASSSSGGAGTDTQYF
>many|TRBV10-3|TRBJ1-5|NA
TGTGCCATCATCCAATCCCTCGACGAGGGGTTTATTAGCAATCAGCCCCAGCATTTT
CAIIQSLDEGFISNQPQHF
>few|TRBV6-5|TRBJ2-7|NA
TGTGCCAGCACCGAACCGGGAGCCTACTACGAGCAGTACTTC
CASTEPGAYYEQYF
>NA|TRBV4-1|TRBJ2-3|TRBD2
TGCGCCAGCAGCCAAACGCTTAGCGGGGGGGCAACAGATACGCAGTATTTT
CASSQTLSGGATDTQYF
>NA|TRBV10-2|TRBJ2-5|NA
TGCGCCAGCAGTGAGACCCGCGGGACCCAGTACTTC
CASSETRGTQYF
>few|TRBV9|TRBJ1-6|NA
TGTGCCAGCAGCGTAGGGGACACACGCAATTCACCCCTCCACTTT
CASSVGDTRNSPLHF
>many|TRBV7-8|TRBJ2-3|TRBD1
TGTGCCAGCAGCTGGGACAGGGGGTTCACAGATACGCAGTATTTT
CASSWDRGFTDTQYF
>NA|TRBV3-1|TRBJ2-1|NA
TGTGCCAGCAGCCATCGTCCCAATGAGCAGTTCTTC
CASSHRPNEQFF
>few|TRBV12-3/TRBV12-4|TRBJ2-1|TRBD1
TGTGCCAGCAGTATGACAGGGGGCTCCTACAATGAGCAGTTCTTC
CASSMTGGSYNEQFF
>few|TRBV3-1|TRBJ2-1|NA
TGTGCCAGCAGCCGAGGGCAGAACTCCTACAATGAGCAGTTCTTC
CASSRGQNSYNEQFF
>many|TRBV27|TRBJ2-7|NA
TGTGCCAGCAGTTCTCTGGGAATCGCCTACGAGCAGTACTTC
CASSSLGIAYEQYF
>many|TRBV4-1|TRBJ1-2|NA
TGCGCCAGCAGCCAAGAGAGGCAGTTAGCTAACTATGGCTACACCTTC
CASSQERQLANYGYTF